This T cell receptor beta chain stems from a study of blood T cell repertoires in COVID-19. Study context: Samples of COVID-19 (acute and convalescent) were obtained from the United States, Italy and Spain. Sample material is recorded as cDNA or gDNA derived from T cells, B-cell-depleted T cells, or PBMCs.

The CDR3 runs to 14 residues. Trimming left V 5 bases short and J 5 bases short, with 15 bases between. Germline V lookup: CDR1 LNHNV, CDR2 YYDKDF (reference sequence). Authors' methods: Nucleated cell number was recorded as an estimate derived from reference gene primer amplification. This table comes from immunoSEQ multiplex PCR, and its TCRdb copy is limited to in-frame clones, with some not included. The DNA was the basis for D and trimming; V, J and clone size are from that table. Seen here are about 48,000 clones, 75% to 85% observed once, and the top ten hold roughly 7%. This clonotype was sampled from a man in his forties with acute or convalescent COVID-19. Sequenced: peripheral blood. V gene TRBV15 combines with J gene TRBJ1-2; D is ambiguous. CDR3 nucleotide sequence: TGTGCCACCAGCGTCCTCCGACTGGGTTATGGCTACACCTTC. This encodes CATSVLRLGYGYTF.